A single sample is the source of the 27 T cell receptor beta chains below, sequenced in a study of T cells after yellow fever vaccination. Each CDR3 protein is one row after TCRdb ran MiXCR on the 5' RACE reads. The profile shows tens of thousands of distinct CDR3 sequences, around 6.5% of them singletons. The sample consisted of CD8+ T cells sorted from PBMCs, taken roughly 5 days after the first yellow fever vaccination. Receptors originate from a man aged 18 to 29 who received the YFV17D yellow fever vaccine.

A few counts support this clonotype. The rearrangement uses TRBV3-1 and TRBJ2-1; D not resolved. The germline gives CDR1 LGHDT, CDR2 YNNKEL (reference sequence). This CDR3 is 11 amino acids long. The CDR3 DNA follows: TGTGCAGTCCCCGTAGGGAATGAGCAGTTCTTC. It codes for CAVPVGNEQFF.

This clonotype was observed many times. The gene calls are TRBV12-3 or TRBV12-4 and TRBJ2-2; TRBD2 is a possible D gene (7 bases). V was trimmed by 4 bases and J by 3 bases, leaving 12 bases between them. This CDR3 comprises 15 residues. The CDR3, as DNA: TGTGCCAGCAGTTGGGGGGGGGCCGACACCGGGGAGCTGTTTTTT. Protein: CASSWGGADTGELFF.

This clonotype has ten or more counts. The CDR3 protein is CASSYGLAADEQYF. CDR3 nucleotide sequence: TGTGCCAGCAGTTACGGGTTAGCGGCCGACGAGCAGTACTTC. The chain employs TRBV27 and TRBJ2-7; D is perhaps TRBD2 (6 bases). This CDR3 contains 14 residues. V dropped 4 bases and J dropped 5 bases, with 15 bases sitting between them. CDR1 is MNHEY and CDR2 is SMNVEV in the germline V gene (reference sequence).

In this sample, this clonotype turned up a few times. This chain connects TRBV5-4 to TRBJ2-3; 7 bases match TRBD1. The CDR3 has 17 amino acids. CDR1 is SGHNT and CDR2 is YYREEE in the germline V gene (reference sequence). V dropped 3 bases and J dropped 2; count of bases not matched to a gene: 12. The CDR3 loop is CASSSQWDRPNTDTQYF. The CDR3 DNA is TGTGCCAGCAGCTCCCAATGGGACAGACCTAACACAGATACGCAGTATTTT.

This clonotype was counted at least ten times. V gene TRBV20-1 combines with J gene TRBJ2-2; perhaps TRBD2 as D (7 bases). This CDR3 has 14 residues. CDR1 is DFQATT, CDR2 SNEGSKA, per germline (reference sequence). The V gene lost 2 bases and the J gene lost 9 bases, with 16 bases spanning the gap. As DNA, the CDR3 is TGCAGTGCTAGACAGGGGACTAAGCGGTGGGAGCTGTTTTTT. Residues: CSARQGTKRWELFF.

This chain's CDR3 is CASSDRGGEKTQYF. As DNA, the CDR3 is TGTGCCAGCAGCGATCGCGGGGGGGAGAAGACCCAGTACTTC. This chain connects TRBV9 to TRBJ2-5; TRBD2 matches 9 bases. V was clipped by 3 bases and J by 6 bases; unmatched bases: 6. Germline assignment: CDR1 SGDLS and CDR2 YYNGEE. CDR3 length equals 14 residues.

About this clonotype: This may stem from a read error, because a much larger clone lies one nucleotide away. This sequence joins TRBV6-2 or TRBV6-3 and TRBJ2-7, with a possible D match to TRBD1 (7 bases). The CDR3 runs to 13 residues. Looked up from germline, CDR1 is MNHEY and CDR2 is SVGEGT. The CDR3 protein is CASRKSRGDEQHV. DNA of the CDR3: TGTGCCAGCAGAAAATCCAGGGGGGACGAGCAGCACGTC.

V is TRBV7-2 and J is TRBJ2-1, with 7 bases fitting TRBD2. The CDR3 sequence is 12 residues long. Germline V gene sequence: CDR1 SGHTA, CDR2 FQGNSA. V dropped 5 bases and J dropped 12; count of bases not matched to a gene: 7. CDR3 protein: CASSPQRGGQFF. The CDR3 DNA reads TGTGCCAGCAGCCCACAGCGGGGCGGGCAGTTCTTC.

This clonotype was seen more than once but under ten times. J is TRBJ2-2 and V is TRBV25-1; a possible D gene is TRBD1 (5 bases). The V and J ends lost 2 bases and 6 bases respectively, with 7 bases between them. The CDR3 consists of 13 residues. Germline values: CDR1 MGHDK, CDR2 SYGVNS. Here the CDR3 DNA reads TGTGCCAGCAGTGAAATAGGGGCCGGGGAGCTGTTTTTT. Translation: CASSEIGAGELFF.

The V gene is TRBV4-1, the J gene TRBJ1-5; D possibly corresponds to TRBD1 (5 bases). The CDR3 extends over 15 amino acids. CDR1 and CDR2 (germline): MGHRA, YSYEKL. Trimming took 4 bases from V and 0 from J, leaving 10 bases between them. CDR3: CASSLRDASNQPQHF. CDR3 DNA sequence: TGCGCCAGCAGCCTCCGGGACGCTAGCAATCAGCCCCAGCATTTT.

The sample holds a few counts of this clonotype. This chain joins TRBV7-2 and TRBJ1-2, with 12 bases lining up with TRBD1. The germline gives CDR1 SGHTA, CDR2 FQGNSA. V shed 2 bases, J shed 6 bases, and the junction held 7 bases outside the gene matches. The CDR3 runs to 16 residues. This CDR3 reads CASSLSAGQGAHGYTF. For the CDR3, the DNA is TGTGCCAGCAGCTTATCCGCGGGACAGGGGGCACATGGCTACACCTTC.

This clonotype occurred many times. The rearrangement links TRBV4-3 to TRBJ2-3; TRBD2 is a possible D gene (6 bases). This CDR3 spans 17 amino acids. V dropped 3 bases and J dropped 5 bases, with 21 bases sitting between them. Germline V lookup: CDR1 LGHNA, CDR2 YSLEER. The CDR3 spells CASSQGRDRRRGDTQYF. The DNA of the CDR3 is TGCGCCAGCAGCCAGGGTAGGGACCGTCGGAGGGGAGATACGCAGTATTTT.

Here the CDR3 reads CASSLGVFGNQPQHF. DNA for the CDR3: TGCGCCAGCAGCTTGGGGGTATTCGGCAATCAGCCCCAGCATTTT. V usage is TRBV5-1 and J usage is TRBJ1-5; D is ambiguous. Germline-derived CDR1 and CDR2 are SGHRS and YFSETQ. This CDR3 comprises 15 residues. Trimming pared 0 bases from V and 2 bases from J, leaving 9 bases between.

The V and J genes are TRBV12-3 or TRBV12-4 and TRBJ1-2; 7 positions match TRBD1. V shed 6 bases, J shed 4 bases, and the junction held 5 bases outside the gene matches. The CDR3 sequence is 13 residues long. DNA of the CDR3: TGTGCCAGCAGCCCGACAGGGAGCTATGGCTACACCTTC. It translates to CASSPTGSYGYTF.

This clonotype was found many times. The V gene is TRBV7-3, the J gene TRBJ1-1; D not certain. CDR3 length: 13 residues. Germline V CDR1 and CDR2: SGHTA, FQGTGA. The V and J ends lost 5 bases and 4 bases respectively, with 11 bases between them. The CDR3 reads CASSHGLGTEAFF. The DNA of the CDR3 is TGTGCCAGCAGCCATGGGTTGGGCACTGAAGCTTTCTTT.

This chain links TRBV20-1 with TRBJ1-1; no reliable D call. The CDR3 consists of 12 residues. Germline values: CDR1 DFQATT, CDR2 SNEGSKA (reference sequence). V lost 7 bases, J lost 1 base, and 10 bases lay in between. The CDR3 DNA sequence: TGCAGTGTTCTCCAGGCGAACACTGAAGCTTTCTTT. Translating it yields CSVLQANTEAFF.

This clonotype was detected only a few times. CDR3 DNA: TGTGCCAGCAGCGCCCCAGTGGAGGGGAAGTATGGCTACACCTTC. Amino acid sequence: CASSAPVEGKYGYTF. This chain uses TRBV9 with TRBJ1-2; possible D gene TRBD1, 5 bases. The germline CDR1 and CDR2 sequences are SGDLS and YYNGEE. The CDR3 covers 15 residues. V lost 3 bases, J lost 5 bases, and 17 bases lay in between.

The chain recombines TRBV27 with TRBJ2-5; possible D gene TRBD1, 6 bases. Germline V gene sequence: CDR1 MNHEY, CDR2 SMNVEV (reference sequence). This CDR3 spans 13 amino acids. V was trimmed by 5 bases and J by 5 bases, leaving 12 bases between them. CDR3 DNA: TGTGCCAGCAGTCTTGGACAGTGGGAGACCCAGTACTTC. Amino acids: CASSLGQWETQYF.

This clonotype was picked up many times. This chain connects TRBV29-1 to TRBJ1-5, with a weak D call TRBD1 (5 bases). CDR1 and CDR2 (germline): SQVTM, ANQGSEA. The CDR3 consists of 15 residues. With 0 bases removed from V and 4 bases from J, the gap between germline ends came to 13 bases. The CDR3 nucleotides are TGCAGCGTTGAAGACGGGAGGGGAGGGAATCAGCCCCAGCATTTT. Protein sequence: CSVEDGRGGNQPQHF.

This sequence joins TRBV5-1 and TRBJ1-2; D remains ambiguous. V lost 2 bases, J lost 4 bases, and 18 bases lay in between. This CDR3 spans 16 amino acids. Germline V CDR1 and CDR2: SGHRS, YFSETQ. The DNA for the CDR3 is TGCGCCAGCAGCTTCAAGGATCCCGTGGGTTTCTATGGCTACACCTTC. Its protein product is CASSFKDPVGFYGYTF. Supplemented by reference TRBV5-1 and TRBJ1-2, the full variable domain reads KAGVTQTPRYLIKTRGQQVTLSCSPISGHRSVSWYQQTPGQGLQFLFEYFSETQRNKGNFPGRFSGRQFSNSRSEMNVSTLELGDSALYLCASSFKDPVGFYGYTFGSGTRLTVV.

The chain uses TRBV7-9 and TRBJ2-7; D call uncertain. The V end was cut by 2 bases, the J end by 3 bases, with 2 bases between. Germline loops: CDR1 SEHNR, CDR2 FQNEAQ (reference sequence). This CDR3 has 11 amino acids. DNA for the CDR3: TGTGCCAGCAGCTTAAACTACGAGCAGTACTTC. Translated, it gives CASSLNYEQYF.

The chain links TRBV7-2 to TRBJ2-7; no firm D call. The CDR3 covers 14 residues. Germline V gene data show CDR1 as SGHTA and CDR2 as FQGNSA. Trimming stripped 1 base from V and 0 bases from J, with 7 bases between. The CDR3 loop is CASSLDKGSYEQYF. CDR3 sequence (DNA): TGTGCCAGCAGCTTAGATAAGGGCTCCTACGAGCAGTACTTC.

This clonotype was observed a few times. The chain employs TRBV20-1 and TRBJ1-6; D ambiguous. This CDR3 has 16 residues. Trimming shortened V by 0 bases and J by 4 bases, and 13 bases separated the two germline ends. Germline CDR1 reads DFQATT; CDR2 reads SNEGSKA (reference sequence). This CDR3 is CSARDRIENYNSPLHF. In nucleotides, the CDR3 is TGCAGTGCTAGAGATCGGATAGAGAATTATAATTCACCCCTCCACTTT.

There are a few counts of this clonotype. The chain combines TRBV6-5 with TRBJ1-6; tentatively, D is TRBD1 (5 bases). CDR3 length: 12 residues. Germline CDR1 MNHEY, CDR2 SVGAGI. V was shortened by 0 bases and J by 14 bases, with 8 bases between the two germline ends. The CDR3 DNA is TGTGCCAGCAGTTACTCGGGGGGGGCCCTCCACTTT. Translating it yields CASSYSGGALHF.

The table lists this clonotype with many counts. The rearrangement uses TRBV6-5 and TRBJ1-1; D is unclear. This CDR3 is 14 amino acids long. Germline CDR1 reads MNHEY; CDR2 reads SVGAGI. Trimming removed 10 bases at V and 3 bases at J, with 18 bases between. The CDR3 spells CATDSKETHTEAFF. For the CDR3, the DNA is TGTGCCACCGACTCCAAGGAGACCCACACTGAAGCTTTCTTT.

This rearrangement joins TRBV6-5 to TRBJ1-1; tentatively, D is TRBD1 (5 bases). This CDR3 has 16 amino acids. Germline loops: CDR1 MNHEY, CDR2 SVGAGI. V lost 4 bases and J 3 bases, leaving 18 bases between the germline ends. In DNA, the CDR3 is TGTGCCAGCAGTTTCCCGGAGGCAGGGAGGGACACTGAAGCTTTCTTT. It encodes CASSFPEAGRDTEAFF.

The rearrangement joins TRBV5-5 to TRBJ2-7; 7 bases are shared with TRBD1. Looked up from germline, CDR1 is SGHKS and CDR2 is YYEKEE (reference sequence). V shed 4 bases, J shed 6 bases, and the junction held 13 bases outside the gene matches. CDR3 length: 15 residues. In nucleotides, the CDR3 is TGTGCCAGCAGCCTTCGACAGGGTCGAACTCGCGAGCAGTACTTC. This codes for CASSLRQGRTREQYF.